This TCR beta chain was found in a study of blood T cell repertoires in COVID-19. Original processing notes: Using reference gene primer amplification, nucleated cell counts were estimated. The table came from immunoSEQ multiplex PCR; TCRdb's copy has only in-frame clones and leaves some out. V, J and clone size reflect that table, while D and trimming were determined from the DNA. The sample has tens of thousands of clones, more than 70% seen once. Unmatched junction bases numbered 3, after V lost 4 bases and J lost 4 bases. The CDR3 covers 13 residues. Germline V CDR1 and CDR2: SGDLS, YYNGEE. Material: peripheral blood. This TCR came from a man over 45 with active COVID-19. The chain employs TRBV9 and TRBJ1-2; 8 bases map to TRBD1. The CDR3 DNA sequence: TGTGCCAGCAGCCCCAGGGGGCCCTATGGCTACACCTTC. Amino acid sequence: CASSPRGPYGYTF.